The sequence of this TCR beta chain was determined in a study of shared clonotypes between healthy human individuals. Points from the study as a whole: Researchers sampled only blood; tissue repertoires likely differ.

A remark on this clone: Its antigen is unidentified. Other DNA sequences from this sample encode an identical CDR3 as well.

Some 90 million PBMCs were counted before genomic DNA extraction. The CDR3 is made up of 15 amino acids. V lost 3 bases, J lost 4 bases, and 7 bases stayed unmatched. Looked up from germline, CDR1 is MGHRA and CDR2 is YSYEKL. Deep level was the assay's run setting. The table came from immunoSEQ multiplex PCR; TCRdb's copy has only in-frame clones and leaves some out. The sample has about half a million clones; around 77% are singletons. Sequencing was performed on PBMCs. V gene TRBV4-1 combines with J gene TRBJ1-1; TRBD1 matches 8 bases. This TCR derives from a woman aged 40-49 years in good health. Some clones in this sample may be carry-over from other donors' samples. In DNA form, the CDR3 reads TGCGCCAGCAGCCACCCGGACAGGGAGAGCACTGAAGCTTTCTTT. Translated, it gives CASSHPDRESTEAFF.